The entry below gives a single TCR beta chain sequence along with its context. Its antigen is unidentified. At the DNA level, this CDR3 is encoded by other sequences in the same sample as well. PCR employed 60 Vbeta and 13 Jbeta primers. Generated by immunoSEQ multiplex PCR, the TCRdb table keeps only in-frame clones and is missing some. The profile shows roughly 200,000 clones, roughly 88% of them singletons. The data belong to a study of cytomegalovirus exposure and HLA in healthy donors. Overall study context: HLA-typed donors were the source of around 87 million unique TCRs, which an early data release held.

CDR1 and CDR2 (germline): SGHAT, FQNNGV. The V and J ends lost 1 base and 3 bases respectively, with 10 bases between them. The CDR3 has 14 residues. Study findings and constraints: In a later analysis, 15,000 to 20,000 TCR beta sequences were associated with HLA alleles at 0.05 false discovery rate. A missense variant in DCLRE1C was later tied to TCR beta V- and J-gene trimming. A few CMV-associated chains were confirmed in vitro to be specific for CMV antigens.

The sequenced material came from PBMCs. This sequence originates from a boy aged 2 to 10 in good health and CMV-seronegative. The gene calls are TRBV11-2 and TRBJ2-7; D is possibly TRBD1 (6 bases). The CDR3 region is CASSLGRGSYEQYF. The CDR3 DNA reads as TGTGCCAGCAGCTTAGGCAGGGGCAGCTACGAGCAGTACTTC.